Presented here are 16 T cell receptor beta chains from one specimen sequenced in a study of cytomegalovirus exposure and HLA in healthy donors (dated by TCRdb to the late 2010s). The method behind the library was the immunoSEQ multiplex PCR assay. For the multiplex PCR, a mixture combining 60 forward primers for TCR Vbeta segments and 13 reverse primers for TCR Jbeta segments was used. TCRdb stores this immuneACCESS table with in-frame sequences only. Part of the clones is absent; in the studies checked, under half of the shortfall reflects unresolved V genes, and no reason is known for the rest. Present in this sample are over 110,000 clones, over 65% of which were seen just once. The ten largest make up roughly 2.9% of the sample. Sequenced sample: PBMCs. These receptors were taken from a female donor in good health and CMV-seronegative.

The rearrangement uses TRBV19 and TRBJ1-5; TRBD1 aligns across 8 bases. Per germline, CDR1 LNHDA and CDR2 SQIVND (reference sequence). The V and J ends lost 6 bases and 2 bases, in that order; junction bases with no gene match: 6. CDR3 length: 15 amino acids. The CDR3 DNA is TGTGCCAGTAGCGCCCCGACAGGGGGCAATCAGCCCCAGCATTTT. It yields the protein CASSAPTGGNQPQHF.

This clone was detected only a few times. This rearrangement joins TRBV7-9 to TRBJ1-1, with D perhaps matching TRBD1 (5 bases). V was shortened by 4 bases and J by 0 bases, with 21 bases between the two germline ends. Germline V CDR1 and CDR2: SEHNR, FQNEAQ (reference sequence). This CDR3 region has 18 residues. This CDR3 is CASSSPMDTDILNTEAFF. CDR3 in DNA: TGTGCCAGCAGCTCGCCTATGGACACCGACATTTTGAACACTGAAGCTTTCTTT.

This chain links TRBV6-1 with TRBJ1-1; D is ambiguous. CDR1 is MNHNS, CDR2 SASEGT, per germline. Trimming stripped 4 bases from V and 0 bases from J, with 12 bases between. This CDR3 has 15 amino acids. The CDR3 DNA reads as TGTGCCAGCAGTGTTCCCGTACGGTTGAACACTGAAGCTTTCTTT. It codes for CASSVPVRLNTEAFF.

The chain uses TRBV28 and TRBJ1-1; a weak D match, TRBD1 (5 bases). From germline, CDR1 is MDHEN and CDR2 SYDVKM. The CDR3 is 13 residues long. Trimming took off 5 bases at V and 0 bases at J, with 7 bases between the two ends. In DNA form, the CDR3 reads TGTGCCAGCAGTATGACAGTGAACACTGAAGCTTTCTTT. Its translation: CASSMTVNTEAFF.

The chain has TRBV27 and TRBJ2-7; unclear D gene. Trimming took 4 bases from V and 5 from J, leaving 12 bases between them. CDR3 length: 13 amino acids. Germline V gives CDR1 MNHEY, CDR2 SMNVEV (reference sequence). CDR3 loop: CASSSTPVHEQYF. The CDR3 DNA is TGTGCCAGCAGTTCCACCCCGGTCCACGAGCAGTACTTC.

The genes are TRBV11-2 and TRBJ2-7; D remains unclear. Trimming removed 1 base at V and 4 bases at J, with 8 bases between. The CDR3 extends over 13 amino acids. Germline V lookup: CDR1 SGHAT, CDR2 FQNNGV. The CDR3 loop reads CASSLVPGYEQYF. The CDR3 nucleotides read TGTGCCAGCAGCTTAGTTCCCGGTTACGAGCAGTACTTC. Full variable domain (outside the CDR3, taken from reference TRBV11-2 and TRBJ2-7): EAGVAQSPRYKIIEKRQSVAFWCNPISGHATLYWYQQILGQGPKLLIQFQNNGVVDDSQLPKDRFSAERLKGVDSTLKIQPAKLEDSAVYLCASSLVPGYEQYFGPGTRLTVT.

The V call is TRBV4-1, the J call TRBJ2-2; maybe TRBD1 (8 bases). This CDR3 spans 18 amino acids. V was clipped by 3 bases and J by 3 bases, with 20 bases between them. CDR1 is MGHRA and CDR2 is YSYEKL in the germline V gene. In DNA, the CDR3 is TGCGCCAGCAGCCACAAATCCTGGACAGGGAGGGACACCGGGGAGCTGTTTTTT. Translating it yields CASSHKSWTGRDTGELFF.

This clone has only a few counts. The chain carries TRBV6-1 and TRBJ1-5; D is uncertain. The CDR3 contains 13 residues. Germline CDR1 reads MNHNS; CDR2 reads SASEGT. Between the trimmed V and J ends, which lost 3 bases and 0 bases, there was a span of 3 bases. The CDR3: CASSDYSNQPQHF. DNA of the CDR3: TGTGCCAGCAGTGACTATAGCAATCAGCCCCAGCATTTT.

The genes are TRBV6-1 and TRBJ2-7, with unresolved D. CDR1 is MNHNS, CDR2 SASEGT, per germline. The CDR3 is 16 residues long. The V end lost 4 bases, the J end lost 2 bases, and 18 bases lay between the germline ends. CDR3 in amino acids: CASSVAGSNSPYEQYF. The CDR3 coding sequence is TGTGCCAGCAGTGTCGCAGGCTCTAATTCTCCCTACGAGCAGTACTTC.

The chain uses TRBV7-2 and TRBJ2-7, with 12 bases matching TRBD2. The CDR3 is 15 amino acids. Germline CDR1 is SGHTA and CDR2 is FQGNSA. V trimming: 6 bases; J trimming: 6 bases; junction bases outside the gene matches: 9. CDR3 protein: CASRQRLAGASEQYF. CDR3 in DNA: TGTGCCAGCAGGCAGAGACTAGCGGGAGCGTCCGAGCAGTACTTC.

As to this clone: Other DNA sequences in this specimen translate into the identical CDR3. V is TRBV28 and J is TRBJ2-2, with unresolved D. V was clipped by 2 bases and J by 8 bases, with 3 bases between them. Germline values: CDR1 MDHEN, CDR2 SYDVKM. The CDR3 contains 11 residues. CDR3 protein: CASSLTGELFF. Here the CDR3 DNA reads TGTGCCAGCAGTTTAACAGGGGAGCTGTTTTTT.

This sequence joins TRBV7-9 and TRBJ1-5; TRBD1 matches at 10 bases. Germline CDR1 and CDR2: SEHNR and FQNEAQ (reference sequence). The J segment lost 6 bases and the V segment lost 1 base, leaving 9 bases of the junction unmatched. CDR3 length: 17 residues. CDR3 amino acids: CASSLVPGQGLGQPQHF. In DNA, the CDR3 is TGTGCCAGCAGCTTAGTTCCGGGACAGGGGTTAGGTCAGCCCCAGCATTTT.

The V gene is TRBV30, the J gene TRBJ1-2; 7 bases are shared with TRBD1. This CDR3 contains 14 residues. Losses at the gene ends were 3 bases for V and 5 bases for J; bases not matched to a gene: 9. Germline CDR1 and CDR2: GTSNPN and SVGIG (reference sequence). In nucleotides, the CDR3 is TGTGCCTGGAGCTTTCCGGGACAGCAGTATGGCTACACCTTC. It translates to CAWSFPGQQYGYTF.

This chain links TRBV7-2 with TRBJ2-1; D is ambiguous. This CDR3 has 12 residues. Trimming left V 5 bases short and J 2 bases short, with 4 bases between. From germline, CDR1 is SGHTA and CDR2 FQGNSA. CDR3 loop: CASSGPYNEQFF. CDR3 DNA: TGTGCCAGCAGCGGGCCCTACAATGAGCAGTTCTTC.

The V and J genes are TRBV30 and TRBJ2-1; D ambiguous. The CDR3 loop spans 13 amino acids. CDR1 is GTSNPN and CDR2 is SVGIG in the germline V gene (reference sequence). V was cut by 0 bases and J by 4 bases, with 7 bases left in between. The chain's CDR3 is CAWSVRQYNEQFF. For the CDR3, the DNA is TGTGCCTGGAGTGTACGCCAGTACAATGAGCAGTTCTTC.

This rearrangement joins TRBV10-2 to TRBJ2-7, with 9 positions matching TRBD1. CDR3 length: 16 residues. V gave up 3 bases and J gave up 0 bases; unmatched junction bases: 6. Germline V gene data show CDR1 as WSHSY and CDR2 as SAAADI. CDR3: CASSDPGQGSSYEQYF. CDR3 in DNA: TGCGCCAGCAGTGACCCGGGACAGGGCAGCTCCTACGAGCAGTACTTC.